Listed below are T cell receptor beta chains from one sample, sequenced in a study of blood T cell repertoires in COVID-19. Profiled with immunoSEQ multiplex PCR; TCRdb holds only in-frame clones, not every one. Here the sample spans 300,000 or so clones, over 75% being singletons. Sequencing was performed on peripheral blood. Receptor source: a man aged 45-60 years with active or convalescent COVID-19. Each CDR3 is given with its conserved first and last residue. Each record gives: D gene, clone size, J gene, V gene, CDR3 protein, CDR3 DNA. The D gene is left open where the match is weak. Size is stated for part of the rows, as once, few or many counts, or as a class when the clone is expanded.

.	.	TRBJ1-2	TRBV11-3	CASSLDSGDGYTF	TGTGCCAGCAGCTTAGACAGCGGGGATGGCTACACCTTC
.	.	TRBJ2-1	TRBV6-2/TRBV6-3	CASSWDTSYNEQFF	TGTGCCAGCAGTTGGGACACTTCCTACAATGAGCAGTTCTTC
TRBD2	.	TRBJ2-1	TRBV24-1	CATSGTSGIGNEQFF	TGTGCCACCAGTGGAACTAGCGGGATCGGCAATGAGCAGTTCTTC
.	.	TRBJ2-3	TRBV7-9	CASSSDTASTDTQYF	TGTGCCAGCAGCTCAGACACCGCTAGCACAGATACGCAGTATTTT
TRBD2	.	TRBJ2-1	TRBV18	CASSPNPSGSWDEQFF	TGTGCCAGCTCACCAAACCCTAGCGGGAGCTGGGATGAGCAGTTCTTC
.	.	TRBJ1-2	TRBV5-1	CASSGGTDYHGYTF	TGCGCCAGCAGCGGAGGGACGGACTACCATGGCTACACCTTC
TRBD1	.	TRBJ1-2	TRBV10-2	CASSERQGAGYGYTF	TGCGCCAGCAGTGAGCGACAGGGGGCGGGCTATGGCTACACCTTC
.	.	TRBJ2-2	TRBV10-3	CAIKGSTGIGGELFF	TGTGCCATCAAGGGGAGTACAGGGATCGGAGGGGAGCTGTTTTTT
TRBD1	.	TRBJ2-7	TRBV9	CAPRPHDRVGHQQYF	TGTGCCCCCCGCCCACACGACAGGGTGGGTCACCAGCAGTACTTC
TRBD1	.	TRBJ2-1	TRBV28	CASSASTGTGDYNEQFF	TGTGCCAGCAGTGCCTCAACCGGGACAGGGGACTACAATGAGCAGTTCTTC
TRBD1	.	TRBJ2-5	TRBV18	CASSRLQGLQETQYF	TGTGCCAGCTCACGGCTACAGGGGCTCCAGGAGACCCAGTACTTC
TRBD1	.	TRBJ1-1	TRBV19	CASSIRQGTEAFF	TGTGCCAGTAGTATAAGACAGGGCACTGAAGCTTTCTTT
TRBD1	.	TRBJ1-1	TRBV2	CASSKGDRNTEAFF	TGTGCCAGCAGTAAGGGGGACAGGAACACTGAAGCTTTCTTT
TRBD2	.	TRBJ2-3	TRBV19	CASSPGLARTDTQYF	TGTGCCAGTAGCCCTGGACTAGCTCGCACAGATACGCAGTATTTT
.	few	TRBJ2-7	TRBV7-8	CASSELQTDYEQYF	TGTGCCAGCAGCGAACTTCAAACCGACTACGAGCAGTACTTC
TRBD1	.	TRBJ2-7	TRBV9	CASSPRTGAYEQYF	TGTGCCAGCAGCCCCCGGACAGGGGCCTACGAGCAGTACTTC
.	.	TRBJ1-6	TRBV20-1	CSASSGIGNSPLHF	TGCAGTGCTAGTTCCGGGATTGGTAATTCACCCCTCCACTTT
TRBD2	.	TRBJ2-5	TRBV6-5	CASRAGLQETQYF	TGTGCCAGCAGAGCGGGACTCCAAGAGACCCAGTACTTC
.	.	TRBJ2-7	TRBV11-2	CASSLDGRGREQYF	TGTGCCAGCAGCTTAGATGGTAGGGGGAGAGAGCAGTACTTC
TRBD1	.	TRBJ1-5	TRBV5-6	CASSLAGTGTRKPQHF	TGTGCCAGCAGCTTGGCTGGGACAGGGACGAGAAAGCCCCAGCATTTT
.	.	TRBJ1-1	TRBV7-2	CASSLVGGQNTEAFF	TGTGCCAGCAGCTTAGTAGGAGGGCAGAACACTGAAGCTTTCTTT
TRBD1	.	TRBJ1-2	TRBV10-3	CAIRPSTGEYGYTF	TGTGCCATCAGACCCTCGACAGGGGAATATGGCTACACCTTC
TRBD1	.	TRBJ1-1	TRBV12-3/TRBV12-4	CASSLQGSEAFF	TGTGCCAGCAGCTTACAGGGGTCTGAAGCTTTCTTT
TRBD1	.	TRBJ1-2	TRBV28	CASSADRENYGYTF	TGTGCCAGCAGTGCGGACAGGGAGAACTATGGCTACACCTTC
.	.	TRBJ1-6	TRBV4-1	CASSKDRGNSPLHF	TGCGCCAGCAGCAAGGACCGGGGGAATTCACCCCTCCACTTT
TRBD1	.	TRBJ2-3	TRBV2	CASSAQGTQDTQYF	TGTGCCAGCAGTGCACAGGGGACACAAGATACGCAGTATTTT
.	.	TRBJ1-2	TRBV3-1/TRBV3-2	CASSQVPREEGYTF	TGTGCCAGCAGCCAAGTCCCCAGGGAGGAGGGCTACACCTTC
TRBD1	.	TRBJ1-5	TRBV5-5	CASSAAAGGSNQPQHF	TGTGCCAGCAGCGCCGCGGCAGGGGGTAGCAATCAGCCCCAGCATTTT
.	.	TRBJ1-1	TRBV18	CASSPWKTDTEAFF	TGTGCCAGCTCACCTTGGAAGACAGATACTGAAGCTTTCTTT
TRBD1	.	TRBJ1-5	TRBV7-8	CASSPVWGQGGLSNQPQHF	TGTGCCAGCAGCCCCGTGTGGGGACAGGGCGGCCTTAGCAATCAGCCCCAGCATTTT
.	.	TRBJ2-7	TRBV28	CASSSRDTTYEQYF	TGTGCCAGCAGTTCCCGGGACACGACCTACGAGCAGTACTTC
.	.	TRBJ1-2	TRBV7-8	CASSLLPGGGYTF	TGTGCCAGCAGCTTACTCCCAGGTGGTGGCTACACCTTC